These T cell receptor beta chains were read from a single sample in a study of technical replicates of blood from several donors. Generated by immunoSEQ multiplex PCR, the TCRdb table keeps only in-frame clones and is missing some. In the table there are 84,000 or so clones, about 95% of which are singletons. Sequencing was carried out using T cells isolated from PBMCs. The origin of the receptors is a human donor in good health. CDR3s leave out the opening cysteine and the closing phenylalanine or tryptophan. Fields, in order: J gene, V gene, CDR3 protein.

j_gene: TRBJ1-1
v_gene: TRBV29-1
CDR3aa: SVSGRQGAEAF

j_gene: TRBJ1-1
v_gene: TRBV12-5
CDR3aa: ASGFLLFGTGFRRGTEAF

j_gene: TRBJ1-4
v_gene: TRBV7-9
CDR3aa: ASSLWQGRESNEKLF

j_gene: TRBJ1-2
v_gene: TRBV9
CDR3aa: ASSVRTGIGYT

j_gene: TRBJ1-1
v_gene: TRBV19
CDR3aa: ASSTRDRDTEAF

j_gene: TRBJ2-3
v_gene: TRBV10-1
CDR3aa: ASSEKLTASTQY

j_gene: TRBJ1-2
v_gene: TRBV9
CDR3aa: ASSVGQVIYGYT

j_gene: TRBJ1-3
v_gene: TRBV27
CDR3aa: ASSFRIPGSGNTIY

j_gene: TRBJ1-3
v_gene: TRBV27
CDR3aa: ASSYTPSGNTIY

j_gene: TRBJ1-2
v_gene: TRBV28
CDR3aa: ASSFRGIHYGYT

j_gene: TRBJ1-3
v_gene: TRBV2
CDR3aa: ASSAVVLSGNTIY

j_gene: TRBJ2-5
v_gene: TRBV5-8
CDR3aa: ASSLAKFTAQETQY

j_gene: TRBJ2-2
v_gene: TRBV9
CDR3aa: ASSVAHPGAELF

j_gene: TRBJ2-7
v_gene: TRBV10-3
CDR3aa: AISEDGQGRYEQY

j_gene: TRBJ2-3
v_gene: TRBV7-3
CDR3aa: ASSLRHGGSADTQY

j_gene: TRBJ1-2
v_gene: TRBV6-5
CDR3aa: ASRIPGQGFNGYT

j_gene: TRBJ2-2
v_gene: TRBV28
CDR3aa: ASNKRGVNTGELF

j_gene: TRBJ2-2
v_gene: TRBV5-1
CDR3aa: ASSFPKGAPGELF

j_gene: TRBJ1-2
v_gene: TRBV11-2
CDR3aa: ASSYHGGGYT

j_gene: TRBJ1-5
v_gene: TRBV28
CDR3aa: ASCGGDQPQH

j_gene: TRBJ2-7
v_gene: TRBV6-1
CDR3aa: ASRLAAPYEQY

j_gene: TRBJ2-1
v_gene: TRBV28
CDR3aa: ASSLPSSSYNEQF

j_gene: TRBJ1-1
v_gene: TRBV7-3
CDR3aa: ASSPGTGGDTEAF

j_gene: TRBJ1-2
v_gene: TRBV4-1
CDR3aa: ASSPLDREVYGYT

j_gene: TRBJ2-1
v_gene: TRBV29-1
CDR3aa: SVAGPQGGNEQF

j_gene: TRBJ2-5
v_gene: TRBV12-5
CDR3aa: ASGLLGQGDQETQY

j_gene: TRBJ1-2
v_gene: TRBV7-2
CDR3aa: ASSPTGEDGYT

j_gene: TRBJ2-7
v_gene: TRBV9
CDR3aa: ASSLTDRGRYEQY

j_gene: TRBJ1-2
v_gene: TRBV5-1
CDR3aa: ASSLDPTDDPYGYT

j_gene: TRBJ1-5
v_gene: TRBV18
CDR3aa: ASSRDRSDQPQH

j_gene: TRBJ2-5
v_gene: TRBV7-9
CDR3aa: ASSLDRDQETQY

j_gene: TRBJ1-1
v_gene: TRBV5-1
CDR3aa: ASSLSQATEAF

j_gene: TRBJ1-1
v_gene: TRBV29-1
CDR3aa: SVDLGQAGSVAF

j_gene: TRBJ2-5
v_gene: TRBV6-6
CDR3aa: ASSGGQAETQY

j_gene: TRBJ1-3
v_gene: TRBV30
CDR3aa: AWRGLSGNTIY

j_gene: TRBJ1-2
v_gene: TRBV15
CDR3aa: ATSRDRGDRARYRDGYT

j_gene: TRBJ2-7
v_gene: TRBV4-1
CDR3aa: ASSQLDRASEQY

j_gene: TRBJ2-1
v_gene: TRBV29-1
CDR3aa: SVPVAEPYNEQF

j_gene: TRBJ1-6
v_gene: TRBV27
CDR3aa: ASSSQGYLNSPLH

j_gene: TRBJ1-5
v_gene: TRBV9
CDR3aa: ASSVDANQPQH